A single sample is the source of the 15 T cell receptor beta chains below, sequenced in a study of Ad26.COV2.S vaccination and SARS-CoV-2 variants. Clones were read by immunoSEQ multiplex PCR, and TCRdb kept only the in-frame ones, dropping some. The sample lists roughly 320,000 clones; 86% were seen once. Treatment specified: 15 to 20 received Ad26.COV2.S at low or high dose, single or two shots; about 5 received placebo; per-sample allocation not given. Material that was analyzed had been drawn on day 63 after the first vaccine or placebo injection. The sequencing used peripheral blood, collected in a trial of Ad26.COV2.S vaccine versus placebo. The receptors were sampled from a person aged 18-65 years who received the Ad26.COV2.S COVID-19 vaccine or a placebo.

V is TRBV5-5 and J is TRBJ1-2; D is undetermined. From germline, CDR1 is SGHKS and CDR2 YYEKEE (reference sequence). This CDR3 spans 14 amino acids. The V end lost 5 bases, the J end lost 7 bases, and 18 bases lay between the germline ends. The CDR3 DNA follows: TGTGCCAGCAGTACGGGGTCTACTGGTGGTGGCTACACCTTC. Its protein is CASSTGSTGGGYTF.

The chain is built from TRBV10-3 and TRBJ2-1; TRBD2 aligns across 11 bases. The CDR3 runs 13 residues. Germline-derived CDR1 and CDR2 are ENHRY and SYGVKD. Germline trimming cut 9 bases from V and 12 bases from J; bases unmatched to any gene: 10. CDR3 amino acids: CAIQIAGGRVQFF. The CDR3 coding sequence is TGTGCCATTCAAATAGCGGGGGGGCGCGTGCAGTTCTTC.

The J gene is TRBJ1-1, the V gene TRBV3-1 (or the pseudogene TRBV3-2); 9 nucleotides match TRBD1. This CDR3 spans 16 amino acids. Germline V gene sequence: CDR1 LGHDT, CDR2 YNNKEL (reference sequence). The junction had 7 bases not matched to a gene; V was cut back by 4 bases and J by 1 base. The CDR3 sequence is CASSRRLTGGNTEAFF. DNA of the CDR3: TGTGCCAGCAGCCGAAGGCTGACAGGGGGGAACACTGAAGCTTTCTTT.

The J gene is TRBJ2-5, the V gene TRBV4-3, with TRBD2 matching over 9 bases. V shed 0 bases and J 3 bases; nucleotides not matched to a gene: 2. Germline lookup yields CDR1 LGHNA and CDR2 YSLEER. The CDR3 is 15 amino acids. CDR3 coding DNA: TGCGCCAGCAGCCAAGAAGCGGGGGGCGAAGAGACCCAGTACTTC. This codes for CASSQEAGGEETQYF.

The chain carries TRBV29-1 and TRBJ2-1, with D perhaps matching TRBD2 (7 bases). The CDR3 is 15 residues long. V was cut by 7 bases and J by 6 bases, with 22 bases left in between. CDR1 is SQVTM, CDR2 ANQGSEA, per germline. The CDR3 reads CSDINTGLGGNEQFF. CDR3 sequence (DNA): TGCAGCGATATCAACACCGGACTAGGGGGCAATGAGCAGTTCTTC.

A few counts support this clone. This rearrangement joins TRBV5-5 to TRBJ2-7, with D perhaps given as TRBD1 or TRBD2 (5 bases each). Germline V gene lookup returns CDR1 SGHKS and CDR2 YYEKEE (reference sequence). V was shortened by 4 bases and J by 0 bases, with 17 bases between the two germline ends. CDR3 length: 16 amino acids. The CDR3 DNA reads TGTGCCAGCAGCCCCTCGTGGGGGACGGACTCCTACGAGCAGTACTTC. It specifies CASSPSWGTDSYEQYF.

This chain connects TRBV7-9 to TRBJ2-3; no definite D call. From germline, CDR1 is SEHNR and CDR2 FQNEAQ (reference sequence). The CDR3 consists of 16 residues. V was pared by 1 base and J by 1 base, with 12 bases between. The CDR3 sequence is CASSLGLGIRTDTQYF. The CDR3 DNA sequence: TGTGCCAGCAGCTTAGGGCTGGGGATTCGCACAGATACGCAGTATTTT.

V is TRBV11-3 and J is TRBJ2-2, with 9 positions matching TRBD1. Trimming at V came to 7 bases and at J to 5 bases, leaving 8 bases not matched to a gene. Germline V CDR1 and CDR2: SGHNT, YENEEA. The CDR3 is 15 amino acids. Here the CDR3 DNA reads TGTGCCAGCACGCAACCGGGACAGGGAACCGGGGAGCTGTTTTTT. The encoded protein is CASTQPGQGTGELFF.

V is TRBV19 and J is TRBJ1-5; 12 bases are a match to TRBD1. After removal of 5 bases from V and 11 bases from J, the junction contained 16 bases not matched to a gene. The CDR3 is made up of 17 amino acids. Per germline, CDR1 LNHDA and CDR2 SQIVND (reference sequence). The CDR3 bases are TGTGCCAGTAGTGCCCCGGGACAGGGGGCCCCGCAGAGGTCCCAGCATTTT. Translated: CASSAPGQGAPQRSQHF.

To note about this clone: Other DNA sequences in the sample encode the same CDR3. The CDR3 protein is CASSPRGPETQYF. CDR3 sequence (DNA): TGTGCCAGCAGCCCCAGGGGGCCAGAGACCCAGTACTTC. This chain uses TRBV7-9 with TRBJ2-5; 8 bases align to TRBD1. The CDR3 length is 13 residues. The V segment lost 5 bases and the J segment 4 bases; nucleotides outside the gene matches: 3. Germline CDR1 SEHNR, CDR2 FQNEAQ (reference sequence).

V is TRBV11-2 and J is TRBJ2-7, with D unresolved. The CDR3 has 16 residues. Germline V gene data show CDR1 as SGHAT and CDR2 as FQNNGV. The V gene lost 1 base and the J gene lost 0 bases, with 13 bases spanning the gap. This CDR3 is CASSLGSGRSSYEQYF. Written as DNA, the CDR3 is TGTGCCAGCAGCTTAGGGTCAGGAAGAAGCTCCTACGAGCAGTACTTC.

The rearrangement joins TRBV13 to TRBJ2-7; no clear D gene. The CDR3 runs 11 residues. Trimming took off 4 bases at V and 5 bases at J, with 6 bases between the two ends. Germline CDR1 is PRHDT and CDR2 is FYEKMQ (reference sequence). The CDR3: CASSSLDEQYF. The CDR3, as DNA: TGTGCCAGCAGCTCCCTAGACGAGCAGTACTTC.

The table lists this clone with a few counts. V gene TRBV30 combines with J gene TRBJ1-1; D unclear. This CDR3 comprises 11 residues. V was shortened by 3 bases and J by 5 bases, with 7 bases between the two germline ends. Germline V gene data show CDR1 as GTSNPN and CDR2 as SVGIG (reference sequence). The CDR3 here is CAWRDRTEAFF. CDR3 sequence (DNA): TGTGCCTGGAGGGATCGTACTGAAGCTTTCTTT.

The genes are TRBV5-4 and TRBJ1-6; TRBD1 is a possible D gene (6 bases). Trimming left V 1 base short and J 9 bases short, with 14 bases between. The CDR3 has 15 residues. The germline V gene has CDR1 SGHNT and CDR2 YYREEE (reference sequence). As DNA, the CDR3 is TGTGCCAGCAGCTTGACTGCAGGGACACCTTCACCCCTCCACTTT. Residues: CASSLTAGTPSPLHF.

The rearrangement uses TRBV10-3 and TRBJ1-2; D gene ambiguous. The length of the CDR3 is 13 residues. CDR1 ENHRY and CDR2 SYGVKD come from the germline V gene. Trimming took 2 bases from V and 6 from J, leaving 10 bases between them. CDR3 protein: CAISEGLFDGYTF. The DNA of the CDR3 is TGTGCCATCAGTGAGGGCCTCTTCGATGGCTACACCTTC.